The present T cell receptor beta chain was sequenced within a study of T cells after posttransplantation cyclophosphamide. This CDR3 is 18 amino acids long. Germline lookup yields CDR1 MGHRA and CDR2 YSYEKL. The V gene lost 0 bases and the J gene lost 6 bases, with 23 bases spanning the gap. Assay: immunoSEQ multiplex PCR; the TCRdb copy retains only in-frame clones and omits some. The table records 16,000 or so clones without singletons, the ten largest covering around 0.57%. Busulfan-fludarabine conditioning, marrow transplant, and cyclophosphamide on days +3 and +4 were administered. Study-wide findings and caveats: Donor CD8+ memory clones often dominated recipient blood repertoires at later times. TRB overlap between skin or GI tissue T cells and blood was limited.

This clone was detected ten times or more. Its antigen is as yet unknown. Specimen: PBMCs, collected after allogeneic stem cell transplant with posttransplant cyclophosphamide. The receptor was isolated from a female patient in her 30s who received an allogeneic stem cell transplant from a related donor, was CMV-positive, and had no GVHD. Some of the T cells may derive from the graft donor. V is TRBV4-1 and J is TRBJ1-1; D is possibly TRBD1 (5 bases). The CDR3 DNA reads as TGCGCCAGCAGCCAAGATTGGGCCGGGAGAGCGCTAGGGGCTGAAGCTTTCTTT. Its protein product is CASSQDWAGRALGAEAFF.